This entry lists 3 T cell receptor beta chains sequenced from one sample in a study of cytomegalovirus exposure and HLA in healthy donors. Primers for the PCR totalled 60 Vbeta and 13 Jbeta. Some clones are missing from TCRdb's copy, which holds only in-frame ones; the method was immunoSEQ multiplex PCR. The data contain about 120,000 clones, roughly 15% of them singletons. The sequenced sample consisted of PBMCs. The receptors were sampled from a female donor in good health and CMV-seropositive.

This clone was detected a few times. The V gene is TRBV4-2, the J gene TRBJ2-1, with 9 bases aligning to TRBD2. J was trimmed by 8 bases and V by 3 bases; bases with no gene match: 8. Germline assignment: CDR1 LGHNA and CDR2 YNFKEQ. There are 15 residues in the CDR3. The CDR3 DNA reads TGTGCCAGCAGCCAGCGTAGCGGGAGAATAGATGAGCAGTTCTTC. It codes for CASSQRSGRIDEQFF.

V usage is TRBV7-8 and J usage is TRBJ1-4, with 8 bases that match TRBD1. Germline assignment: CDR1 SGHVS and CDR2 FQNEAQ. The J segment lost 10 bases and the V segment lost 5 bases, leaving 9 bases of the junction unmatched. This CDR3 region has 14 residues. Written as DNA, the CDR3 is TGTGCCAGCAGCCGAGACAGGGGCGGAGGAAAACTGTTTTTT. Encoded protein: CASSRDRGGGKLFF.

A single count supports this clone. CDR3 protein: CASSGGLAGRSWQFF. DNA of the CDR3: TGTGCCAGCAGCGGCGGACTAGCGGGGCGTTCTTGGCAGTTCTTC. This sequence joins TRBV7-9 and TRBJ2-1; TRBD2 matches 12 bases. This CDR3 comprises 15 residues. CDR1 SEHNR and CDR2 FQNEAQ come from the germline V gene (reference sequence). With V trimmed by 5 bases and J by 12 bases, 11 bases remained unmatched.